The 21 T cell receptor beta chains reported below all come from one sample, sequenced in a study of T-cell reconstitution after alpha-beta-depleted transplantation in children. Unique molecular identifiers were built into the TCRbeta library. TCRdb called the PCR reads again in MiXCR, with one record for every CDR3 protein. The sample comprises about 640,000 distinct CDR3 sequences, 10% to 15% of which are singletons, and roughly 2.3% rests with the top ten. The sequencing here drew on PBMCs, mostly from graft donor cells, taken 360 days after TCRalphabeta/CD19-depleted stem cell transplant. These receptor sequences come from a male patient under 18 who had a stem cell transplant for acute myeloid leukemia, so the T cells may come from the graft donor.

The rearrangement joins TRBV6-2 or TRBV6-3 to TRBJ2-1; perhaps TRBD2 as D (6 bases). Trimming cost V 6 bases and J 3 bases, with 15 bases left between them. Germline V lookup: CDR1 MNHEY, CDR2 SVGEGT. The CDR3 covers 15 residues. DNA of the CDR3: TGTGCCAGCAGACGGGCTGGCGGGATCTACAATGAGCAGTTCTTC. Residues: CASRRAGGIYNEQFF.

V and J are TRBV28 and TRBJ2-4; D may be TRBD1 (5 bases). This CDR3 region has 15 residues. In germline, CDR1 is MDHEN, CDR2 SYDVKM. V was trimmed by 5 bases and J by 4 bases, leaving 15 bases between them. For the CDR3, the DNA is TGTGCCAGCAGTCCACAGGACGGAATTAAAAACATTCAGTACTTC. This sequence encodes CASSPQDGIKNIQYF.

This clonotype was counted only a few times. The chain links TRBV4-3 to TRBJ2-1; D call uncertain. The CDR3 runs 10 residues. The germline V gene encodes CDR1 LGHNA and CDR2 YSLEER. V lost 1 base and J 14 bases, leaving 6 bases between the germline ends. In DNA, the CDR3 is TGCGCCAGCAGCCAAGTGGTCGAGTTCTTC. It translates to CASSQVVEFF.

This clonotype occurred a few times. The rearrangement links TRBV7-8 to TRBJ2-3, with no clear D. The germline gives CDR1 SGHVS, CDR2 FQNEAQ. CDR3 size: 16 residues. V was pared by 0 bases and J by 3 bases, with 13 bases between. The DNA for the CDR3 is TGTGCCAGCAGCTTAGCGGCGACTCTCACAACAGATACGCAGTATTTT. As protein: CASSLAATLTTDTQYF. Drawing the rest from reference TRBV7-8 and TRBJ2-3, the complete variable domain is GAGVSQSPRYKVAKRGQDVALRCDPISGHVSLFWYQQALGQGPEFLTYFQNEAQLDKSGLPSDRFFAERPEGSVSTLKIQRTQQEDSAVYLCASSLAATLTTDTQYFGPGTRLTVL.

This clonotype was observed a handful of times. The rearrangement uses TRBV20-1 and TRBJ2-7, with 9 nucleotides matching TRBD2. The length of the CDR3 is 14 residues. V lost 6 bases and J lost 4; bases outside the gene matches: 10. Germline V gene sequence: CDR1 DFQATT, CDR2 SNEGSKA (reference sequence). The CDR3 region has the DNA TGCAGTGCCCCGGGTGTAAGCGGGAGGTACGAGCAGTACTTC. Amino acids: CSAPGVSGRYEQYF.

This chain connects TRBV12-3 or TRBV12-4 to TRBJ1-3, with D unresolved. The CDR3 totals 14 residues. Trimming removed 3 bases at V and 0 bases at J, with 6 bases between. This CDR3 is CASSFSGSGNTIYF. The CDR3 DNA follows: TGTGCCAGCAGTTTTTCCGGCTCTGGAAACACCATATATTTT.

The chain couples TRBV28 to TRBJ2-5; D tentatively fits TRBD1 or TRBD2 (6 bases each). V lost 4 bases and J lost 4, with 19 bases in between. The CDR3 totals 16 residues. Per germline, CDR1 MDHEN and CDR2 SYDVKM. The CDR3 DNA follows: TGTGCCAGCAGTTCTCCTCAGGGGCCGGGAGTAGAGACCCAGTACTTC. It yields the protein CASSSPQGPGVETQYF. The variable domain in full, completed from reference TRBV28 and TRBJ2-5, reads DVKVTQSSRYLVKRTGEKVFLECVQDMDHENMFWYRQDPGLGLRLIYFSYDVKMKEKGDIPEGYSVSREKKERFSLILESASTNQTSMYLCASSSPQGPGVETQYFGPGTRLLVL.

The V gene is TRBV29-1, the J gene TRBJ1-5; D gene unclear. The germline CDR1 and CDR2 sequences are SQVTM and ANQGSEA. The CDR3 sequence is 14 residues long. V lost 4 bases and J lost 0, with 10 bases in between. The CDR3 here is CSVVWTDSNQPQHF. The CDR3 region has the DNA TGCAGCGTTGTTTGGACGGATAGCAATCAGCCCCAGCATTTT.

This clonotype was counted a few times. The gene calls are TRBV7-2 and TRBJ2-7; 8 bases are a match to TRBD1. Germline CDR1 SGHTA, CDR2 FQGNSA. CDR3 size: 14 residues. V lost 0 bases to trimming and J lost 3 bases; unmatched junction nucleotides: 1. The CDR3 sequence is CASSLARGLYEQYF. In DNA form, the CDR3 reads TGTGCCAGCAGCTTAGCCAGGGGGCTCTACGAGCAGTACTTC.

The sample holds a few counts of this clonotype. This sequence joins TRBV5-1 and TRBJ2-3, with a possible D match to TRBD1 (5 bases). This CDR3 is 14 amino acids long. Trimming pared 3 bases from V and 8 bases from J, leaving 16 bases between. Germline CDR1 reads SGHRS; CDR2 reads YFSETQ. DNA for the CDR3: TGCGCCAGCAGCTCGCCCCACACAGGCGCTACGCAGTATTTT. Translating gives CASSSPHTGATQYF.

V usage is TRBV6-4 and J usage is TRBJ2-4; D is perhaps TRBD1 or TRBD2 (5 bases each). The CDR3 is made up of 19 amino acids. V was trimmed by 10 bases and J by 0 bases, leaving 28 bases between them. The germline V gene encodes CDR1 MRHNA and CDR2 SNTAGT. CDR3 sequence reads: CAICTGLGRGRLAKNIQYF. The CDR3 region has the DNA TGTGCCATCTGTACCGGATTGGGGCGTGGGAGACTAGCCAAAAACATTCAGTACTTC.

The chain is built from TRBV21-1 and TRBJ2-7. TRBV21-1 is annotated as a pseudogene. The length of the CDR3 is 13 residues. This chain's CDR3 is CASSKGLATEQYF. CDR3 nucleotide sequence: TGTGCCAGCAGCAAAGGTCTCGCCACCGAGCAGTACTTC.

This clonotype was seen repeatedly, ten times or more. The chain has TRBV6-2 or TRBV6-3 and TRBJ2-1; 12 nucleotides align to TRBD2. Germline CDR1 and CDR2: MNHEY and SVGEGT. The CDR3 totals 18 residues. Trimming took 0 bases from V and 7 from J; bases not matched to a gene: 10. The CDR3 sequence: CASSYSRGLAGGPNEQFF. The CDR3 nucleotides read TGTGCCAGCAGTTACTCTAGGGGTCTAGCGGGAGGGCCAAATGAGCAGTTCTTC.

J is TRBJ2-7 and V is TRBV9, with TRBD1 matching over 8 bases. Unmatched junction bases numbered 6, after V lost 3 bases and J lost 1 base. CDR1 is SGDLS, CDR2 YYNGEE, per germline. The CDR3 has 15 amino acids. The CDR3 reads CASSEAGTGSYEQYF. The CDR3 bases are TGTGCCAGCAGCGAAGCCGGGACAGGTTCCTACGAGCAGTACTTC.

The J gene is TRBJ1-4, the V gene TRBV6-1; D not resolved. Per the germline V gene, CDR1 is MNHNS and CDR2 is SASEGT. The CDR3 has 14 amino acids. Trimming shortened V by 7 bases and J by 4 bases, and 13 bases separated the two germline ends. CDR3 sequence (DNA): TGTGCCAGCATGCAGGCAGAGTTTAATGAAAAACTGTTTTTT. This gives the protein CASMQAEFNEKLFF.

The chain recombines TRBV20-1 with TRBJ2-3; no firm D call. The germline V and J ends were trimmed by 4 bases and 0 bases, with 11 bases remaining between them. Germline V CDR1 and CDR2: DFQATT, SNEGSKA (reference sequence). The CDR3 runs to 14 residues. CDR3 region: CSATPLISTDTQYF. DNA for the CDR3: TGCAGTGCTACCCCACTGATAAGCACAGATACGCAGTATTTT.

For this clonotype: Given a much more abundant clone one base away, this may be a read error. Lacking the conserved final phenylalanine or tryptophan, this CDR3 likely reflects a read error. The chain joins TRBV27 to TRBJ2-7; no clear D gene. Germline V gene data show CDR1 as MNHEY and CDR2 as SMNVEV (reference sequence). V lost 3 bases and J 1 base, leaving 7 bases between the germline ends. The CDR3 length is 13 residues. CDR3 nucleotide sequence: TGTGCCAGCAGTTTGAGGCAGTCCTACGAGCAGTACCTC. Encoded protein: CASSLRQSYEQYL.

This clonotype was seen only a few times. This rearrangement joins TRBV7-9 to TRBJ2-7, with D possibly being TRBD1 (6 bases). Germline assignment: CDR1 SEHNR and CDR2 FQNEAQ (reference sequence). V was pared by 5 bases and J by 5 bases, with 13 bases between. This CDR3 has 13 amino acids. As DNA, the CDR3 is TGTGCCAGCAGCGCAGACAGGTACCACGAGCAGTACTTC. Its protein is CASSADRYHEQYF.

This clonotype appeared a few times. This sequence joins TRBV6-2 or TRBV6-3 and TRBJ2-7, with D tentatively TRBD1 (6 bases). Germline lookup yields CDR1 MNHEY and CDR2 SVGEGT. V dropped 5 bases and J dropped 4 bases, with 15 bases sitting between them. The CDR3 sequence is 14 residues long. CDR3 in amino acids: CASSLPDGTYEQYF. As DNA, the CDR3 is TGTGCCAGCAGTCTCCCCGACGGGACATACGAGCAGTACTTC.

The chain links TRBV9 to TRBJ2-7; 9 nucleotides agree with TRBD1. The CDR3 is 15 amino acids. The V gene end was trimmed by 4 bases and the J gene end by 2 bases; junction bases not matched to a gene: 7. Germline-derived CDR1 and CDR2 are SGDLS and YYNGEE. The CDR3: CASSPGTGWTYEQYF. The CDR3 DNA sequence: TGTGCCAGCAGCCCGGGGACAGGGTGGACCTACGAGCAGTACTTC.

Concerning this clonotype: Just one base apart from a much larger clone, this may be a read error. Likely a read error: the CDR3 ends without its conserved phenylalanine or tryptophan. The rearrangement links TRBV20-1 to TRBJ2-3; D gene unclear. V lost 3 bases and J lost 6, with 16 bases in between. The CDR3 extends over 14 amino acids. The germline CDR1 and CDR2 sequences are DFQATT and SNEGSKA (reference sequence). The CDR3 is CSASIPPAGDTQYV. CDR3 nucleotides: TGCAGTGCTAGTATTCCCCCCGCAGGCGATACGCAGTATGTT.